Below, one TCR beta chain is given with its context. Its antigen specificity is not known. Per-base qualities were not stored, and no clone one base away is much larger. These data belong to a study of regulatory T cells in long-lasting Graves disease (dated by TCRdb to about 2021). About the investigation overall: Persistent Graves' disease meant more than 5 years of antithyroid drug treatment with TSH receptor autoantibodies that stayed positive. Peripheral blood TCR sequencing and RNA sequencing compared persistent Graves' disease patients with newly diagnosed Graves' disease patients. A total of about 33 samples were covered by TCR sequencing, comprising approximately 13 persistent and around 20 newly diagnosed Graves' disease patients. Persistent Graves' disease patients in the clinical cohort had taken antithyroid drugs for 8 to 12 years on average. The study was registered as a clinical trial and conducted in China.

Inclusive of the bounding cysteine and phenylalanine, the CDR3 is 18 residues long. The sequence is cut down to CDR3 DNA, 54 bases in frame from base 1. V and J lose 4 bases and 1 base, and a span of 20 bases separates them. For CDR1 and CDR2, the germline V gene (reference sequence) lists SEHNR and FQNEAQ. On the study overall, not on this receptor specifically: Sequencing and analysis were restricted to the TCR beta chain. The authors noted that the small sample size was a limitation that may lower accuracy. Only peripheral blood was studied, because thyroid tissue, the primary lesion, was inaccessible. Preferential use of TRBV28, TRBJ1-2 and TRBJ2-5 was observed in persistent disease, whereas TRBV20-1 and TRBJ2-1 were favored in newly diagnosed disease. Compared with newly diagnosed patients, patients with persistent Graves' disease had lower TCR Shannon entropy and fewer highly expanded clones, which suggests clonal expansion. More public clonotypes were shared among persistent patients (roughly 2,700) than among newly diagnosed patients (966).

The sample's time point, from its label and the paper: persistent/refractory GD, antithyroid drugs over 5 years with positive TRAb. For both TCR sequencing and RNA sequencing, RNA was extracted from PBMCs in TRIzol. Graves' disease was diagnosed according to American Thyroid Association guidelines. Patients for the study were recruited at an endocrinology department in Xi'an, China. Each patient gave roughly 10 milliliters of peripheral blood, collected in an EDTA anticoagulant tube. Ficoll Paque Plus density gradient separation was used to isolate PBMCs, and no further T cell sorting was done. An Agilent 2100 Bioanalyzer and agarose gel were used to check RNA quality, and a NanoDrop 2000 was used to measure RNA concentration. The library was made by multiplex PCR. The sequencing machine was an Illumina HiSeq 4000. To build TCR beta libraries, CDR3 regions were amplified by Arm-PCR using iRepertoire HTBI primers. Gel purification was performed on PCR products prior to sequencing. On the study's bioinformatics: Gene usage analysis of CDR3 amino acid clonotypes relied on the roughly 60 TRBV and 14 TRBJ segments identified across samples. COPE and FqMerger were used to merge the filtered high-quality paired reads into contigs. BLAST was used to align contigs to IMGT TRBV, TRBD and TRBJ reference genes, with CDR3 defined following IMGT. Any clonotype with a frequency above 0.1% was counted as a highly expanded clone. Shannon entropy served as the measure of repertoire diversity, while the Gini coefficient captured V-J evenness. A clonotype was considered public if more than one individual shared it. Using fastp at Q25 and MiXCR, TCRdb reprocessed the public reads and kept productive beta chains. Rows matching on CDR3 protein sequence are summarized as one entry with the most common DNA and genes. For this entry, the V and J calls and clone size follow TCRdb and not the study's own pipeline. The sample contains some 470,000 distinct CDR3 sequences, roughly a fifth of them found a single time. The top ten hold 7.1% of the sample.

The sequence is built from TRBV7-9 and TRBJ1-5; the D segment could be TRBD1, given 6 matching bases. The specimen was peripheral blood mononuclear cells (PBMCs), collected when the disease was refractory, from a patient treated with antithyroid drugs. This clonotype was obtained from a female donor with Graves disease. CDR3 sequence: CASSSDWDIAQSNQPQHF. The DNA is TGTGCCAGCAGCTCAGACTGGGACATCGCCCAAAGCAATCAGCCCCAGCATTTT.